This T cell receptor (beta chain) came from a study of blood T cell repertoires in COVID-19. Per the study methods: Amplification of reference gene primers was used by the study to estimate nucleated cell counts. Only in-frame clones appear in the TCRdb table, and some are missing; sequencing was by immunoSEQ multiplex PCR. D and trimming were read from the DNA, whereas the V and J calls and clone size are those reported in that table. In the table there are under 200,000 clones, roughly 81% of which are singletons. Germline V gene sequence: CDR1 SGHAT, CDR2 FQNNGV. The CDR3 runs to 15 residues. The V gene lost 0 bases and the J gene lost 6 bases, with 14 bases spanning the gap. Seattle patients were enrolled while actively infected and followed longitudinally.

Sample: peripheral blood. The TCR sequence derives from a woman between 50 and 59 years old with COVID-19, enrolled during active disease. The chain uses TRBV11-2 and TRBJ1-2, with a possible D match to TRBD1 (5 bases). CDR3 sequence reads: CASSLDLTQTDGYTF. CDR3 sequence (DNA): TGTGCCAGCAGCTTAGACCTCACCCAGACAGATGGCTACACCTTC.